This T cell receptor (beta chain) was sequenced for a study of blood T cells in healthy people across ages. Notes on this clonotype: Its antigen is unidentified. A read error may be the cause here, since a much bigger clone is one base away.

In germline, CDR1 is SGHAT, CDR2 FQNNGV. V was trimmed by 4 bases and J by 11 bases, leaving 17 bases between them. The CDR3 spans 13 residues. Study conclusions and caveats: Long-lived donors exceeded aged donors in naive CD4+ cells and diversity.

A second PCR of about 7 to 11 cycles used a sample-barcoded 5' primer and a J-beta primer mix. TCRdb recomputed calls from the 5' RACE reads with MiXCR, one row per CDR3 protein. The data contain hundreds of thousands of distinct CDR3 sequences, more than 25% of them singletons. The J gene is TRBJ2-5, the V gene TRBV11-2, with D uncertain. The source material was blood. The TCR was taken from a woman older than 75 in good health. Written as DNA, the CDR3 is TGTGCCAGCAGCTGGGCCCCTACGGGTGAGCAGTACTTC. Amino acid sequence: CASSWAPTGEQYF.